Each of the 8 T cell receptor beta chains below was sequenced from the same sample in a study of radiation and T cells in renal cell carcinoma. Some clones are missing from TCRdb's copy, which holds only in-frame ones; the method was immunoSEQ multiplex PCR. Counted here are about 130,000 clones, nearly 90% occurring once; the ten biggest clones make up around 12%. The sample's time point: baseline pretreatment blood. The treatment here: 15 Gy SBRT to primary tumor, nephrectomy 4 weeks later. The sequences come from blood, collected from a patient whose treatment included radiotherapy and nephrectomy. Receptors originate from a woman between 45 and 65 years old with renal cell carcinoma.

In nucleotides, the CDR3 is TGTGCCAGCAGCGATACAGGGGACAACACTGAAGCTTTCTTT. Protein: CASSDTGDNTEAFF. This chain joins TRBV9 and TRBJ1-1, with 7 bases that match TRBD1. CDR1 and CDR2 (germline): SGDLS, YYNGEE. The CDR3 has 14 amino acids. V was pared by 3 bases and J by 2 bases, with 4 bases of the junction left unmatched.

The gene calls are TRBV10-3 and TRBJ2-1; perhaps D is TRBD1 or TRBD2 (5 bases each). V lost 10 bases and J lost 5, with 15 bases in between. Germline lookup yields CDR1 ENHRY and CDR2 SYGVKD. There are 13 residues in the CDR3. CDR3 amino acids: CATRGSTDNEQFF. The CDR3 nucleotides read TGTGCCACTCGGGGCTCGACAGACAATGAGCAGTTCTTC.

The chain uses TRBV6-5 and TRBJ1-3, with D possibly TRBD1 on 6 matching bases. The germline gives CDR1 MNHEY, CDR2 SVGAGI. The V end lost 3 bases, the J end lost 4 bases, and 16 bases lay between the germline ends. The CDR3 spans 16 residues. The CDR3 reads CASSYSAGQGGNTIYF. CDR3 bases: TGTGCCAGCAGTTATTCCGCAGGCCAGGGGGGAAACACCATATATTTT.

V gene TRBV9 combines with J gene TRBJ2-7; tentative D call: TRBD2 (5 bases). This CDR3 comprises 14 residues. CDR1 and CDR2 from the germline V gene are SGDLS and YYNGEE. V lost 0 bases and J lost 4, with 11 bases in between. The CDR3 DNA sequence: TGTGCCAGCAGCGTAGGGGTAGGGAGTTACGAGCAGTACTTC. The encoded protein is CASSVGVGSYEQYF.

The chain carries TRBV5-4 and TRBJ2-3; D not certain. Trimming shortened V by 4 bases and J by 4 bases, and 13 bases separated the two germline ends. The V gene's germline CDR1 is SGHNT and CDR2 YYREEE (reference sequence). CDR3 length: 14 residues. The CDR3, as DNA: TGTGCCAGCAGCCTTAGTTGGGCCTCAGATACGCAGTATTTT. The encoded protein is CASSLSWASDTQYF. Using reference TRBV5-4 and TRBJ2-3 for the parts outside the CDR3, the full variable domain is ETGVTQSPTHLIKTRGQQVTLRCSSQSGHNTVSWYQQALGQGPQFIFQYYREEENGRGNFPPRFSGLQFPNYSSELNVNALELDDSALYLCASSLSWASDTQYFGPGTRLTVL.

The chain couples TRBV2 to TRBJ1-2; D gene ambiguous. Germline CDR1 is SNHLY and CDR2 is FYNNEI. Trimming pared 5 bases from V and 4 bases from J, leaving 17 bases between. The CDR3 is 15 residues long. The CDR3 coding sequence is TGTGCCAGCAGTTACCGGGCCTTGTTGTTCTATGGCTACACCTTC. Protein sequence: CASSYRALLFYGYTF.

This chain connects TRBV29-1 to TRBJ2-1; 15 nucleotides align to TRBD2. The CDR3 covers 17 residues. Germline CDR1 SQVTM, CDR2 ANQGSEA. After removal of 4 bases from V and 4 bases from J, the junction contained 8 bases not matched to a gene. The CDR3 DNA sequence: TGCAGCGTTGGGGGACTAGCGGGGGGCCCCCAATACAATGAGCAGTTCTTC. It translates to CSVGGLAGGPQYNEQFF.

The chain recombines TRBV30 with TRBJ1-1, with D perhaps matching TRBD1 (5 bases). V was shortened by 2 bases and J by 1 base, with 11 bases between the two germline ends. Germline V gene lookup returns CDR1 GTSNPN and CDR2 SVGIG (reference sequence). The CDR3 is made up of 14 amino acids. CDR3 DNA sequence: TGTGCCTGGAGTTGGGGACGGAGGAACACTGAAGCTTTCTTT. This gives the protein CAWSWGRRNTEAFF.